The T cell receptor beta chain described here comes from a study of T cell changes during pregnancy in multiple sclerosis. Sequenced by immunoSEQ multiplex PCR; TCRdb stores in-frame clones only, minus some. The repertoire holds about 44,000 clones, with approximately 93% as singletons. Deletions cut 5 bases from V and 7 bases from J, with 12 bases between. This CDR3 is built from 14 residues. Germline assignment: CDR1 MNHEY and CDR2 SMNVEV (reference sequence). The specimen comprised CD4+ T cells from peripheral blood mononuclear cells, sampled in the first trimester of pregnancy. This receptor was taken from a female donor with multiple sclerosis, enrolled in a pregnancy study. V usage is TRBV27 and J usage is TRBJ1-6; possible D gene TRBD1, 5 bases. The CDR3 reads CASSRRVGNSPLHF. CDR3 DNA sequence: TGTGCCAGCAGTCGCAGGGTTGGGAATTCACCCCTCCACTTT.